These 18 T cell receptor beta chains share one sample of origin, sequenced in a study of T cell responses to AZD1222 COVID-19 vaccine. Using immunoSEQ multiplex PCR, the repertoire was profiled, and TCRdb retains in-frame clones only, with some absent. The sample consists of approximately 150,000 clones, nearly 95% of them appearing once. Sequenced material: peripheral blood, taken on day 0 of AZD1222 vaccination. These receptors came from an adult in good health.

The chain carries TRBV12-3 or TRBV12-4 and TRBJ1-2; D may be TRBD1 (5 bases). The CDR3 consists of 12 residues. V lost 7 bases to trimming and J lost 8 bases, with 14 bases between them. CDR3 nucleotide sequence: TGTGCCAGCACCCTACGGGACGGCGGCTACACCTTC. It codes for CASTLRDGGYTF.

This chain connects TRBV6-2 or TRBV6-3 to TRBJ1-1, with D tentatively TRBD1 (6 bases). The CDR3 is made up of 13 amino acids. V dropped 5 bases and J dropped 2 bases, with 9 bases sitting between them. CDR1 is MNHEY and CDR2 is SVGEGT in the germline V gene. This chain's CDR3 is CASSRTANTEAFF. DNA for the CDR3: TGTGCCAGCAGTCGGACAGCCAACACTGAAGCTTTCTTT.

The genes are TRBV14 and TRBJ1-3, with D tentatively TRBD1 (6 bases). The CDR3 length is 16 residues. The V and J ends lost 4 bases and 0 bases respectively, with 13 bases between them. The germline CDR1 and CDR2 sequences are SGHDN and FVKESK. The chain's CDR3 is CASSPQGTRSGNTIYF. CDR3 nucleotides: TGTGCCAGCAGCCCGCAGGGGACTCGCTCTGGAAACACCATATATTTT.

The chain carries TRBV7-9 and TRBJ1-2, with 7 bases lining up with TRBD1. Germline V gene sequence: CDR1 SEHNR, CDR2 FQNEAQ (reference sequence). This CDR3 comprises 16 residues. V dropped 1 base and J dropped 0; count of bases not matched to a gene: 5. CDR3 sequence: CASSLERTGSNYGYTF. CDR3 nucleotide sequence: TGTGCCAGCAGCTTAGAGAGGACAGGTTCTAACTATGGCTACACCTTC.

J is TRBJ2-1 and V is TRBV19; D remains unclear. The CDR3 covers 15 residues. Germline-derived CDR1 and CDR2 are LNHDA and SQIVND (reference sequence). Between the trimmed V and J ends, which lost 3 bases and 5 bases, there was a span of 14 bases. In nucleotides, the CDR3 is TGTGCCAGTAGTATTGGAAGGGTAGTCCACAATGAGCAGTTCTTC. It codes for CASSIGRVVHNEQFF.

The V gene is TRBV11-2, the J gene TRBJ2-1; a weak D match, TRBD1 (6 bases). Per germline, CDR1 SGHAT and CDR2 FQNNGV. The length of the CDR3 is 15 residues. V lost 0 bases, J lost 7 bases, and 13 bases lay in between. The CDR3 bases are TGTGCCAGCAGCTTAGATGGGACACCCACGAATGAGCAGTTCTTC. This gives the protein CASSLDGTPTNEQFF.

The chain combines TRBV30 with TRBJ1-6; D perhaps matches TRBD1 (6 bases). The V gene's germline CDR1 is GTSNPN and CDR2 SVGIG (reference sequence). The CDR3 has 14 amino acids. V was shortened by 4 bases and J by 8 bases, with 15 bases between the two germline ends. Here the CDR3 reads CAWNRATRDSPLHF. The CDR3 nucleotides read TGTGCCTGGAACAGGGCCACAAGGGATTCACCCCTCCACTTT.

The chain carries TRBV6-1 and TRBJ1-3; D is uncertain. CDR1 and CDR2 from the germline V gene are MNHNS and SASEGT. The CDR3 consists of 17 residues. With 3 bases removed from V and 0 bases from J, the gap between germline ends came to 15 bases. The CDR3: CASSEGSGSFSGNTIYF. The CDR3 nucleotides are TGTGCCAGCAGTGAGGGTTCGGGGAGCTTCTCTGGAAACACCATATATTTT.

This chain uses TRBV18 with TRBJ2-5; 9 nucleotides agree with TRBD2. Germline assignment: CDR1 KGHSH and CDR2 LQKENI. The CDR3 sequence is 15 residues long. V was pared by 3 bases and J by 6 bases, with 8 bases of the junction left unmatched. The CDR3 sequence: CASSPPGTSTQTQYF. For the CDR3, the DNA is TGTGCCAGCTCACCTCCCGGGACTAGCACACAGACCCAGTACTTC. Together with reference TRBV18 and TRBJ2-5, the CDR3 gives the full variable domain: NAGVMQNPRHLVRRRGQEARLRCSPMKGHSHVYWYRQLPEEGLKFMVYLQKENIIDESGMPKERFSAEFPKEGPSILRIQQVVRGDSAAYFCASSPPGTSTQTQYFGPGTRLLVL.

The chain joins TRBV9 to TRBJ1-3; D gene unclear. In germline, CDR1 is SGDLS, CDR2 YYNGEE. The CDR3 sequence is 14 residues long. V was shortened by 3 bases and J by 3 bases, with 10 bases between the two germline ends. CDR3 loop: CASSAGWGGNTIYF. In DNA, the CDR3 is TGTGCCAGCAGCGCGGGGTGGGGTGGAAACACCATATATTTT. The entire variable domain, with the rest obtained from reference TRBV9 and TRBJ1-3, is as follows: DSGVTQTPKHLITATGQRVTLRCSPRSGDLSVYWYQQSLDQGLQFLIQYYNGEERAKGNILERFSAQQFPDLHSELNLSSLELGDSALYFCASSAGWGGNTIYFGEGSWLTVV.

The CDR3 spells CASSATSGSGNEQFF. The CDR3 nucleotides are TGTGCCAGCAGTGCGACTAGCGGAAGTGGGAATGAGCAGTTCTTC. The chain has TRBV6-2 or TRBV6-3 and TRBJ2-1; 9 bases match TRBD2. CDR1 MNHEY and CDR2 SVGEGT come from the germline V gene. CDR3 length: 15 amino acids. V shed 5 bases and J 7 bases; nucleotides not matched to a gene: 9.

The chain links TRBV7-2 to TRBJ1-2; 12 nucleotides agree with TRBD1. This CDR3 spans 15 amino acids. CDR1 is SGHTA, CDR2 FQGNSA, per germline. Germline trimming cut 7 bases from V and 7 bases from J; bases unmatched to any gene: 10. The CDR3 nucleotides are TGTGCCAGCACCGGCTCCGGGACAGGGGGCAGTGGCTACACCTTC. It encodes CASTGSGTGGSGYTF.

This chain connects TRBV5-6 to TRBJ1-3, with a possible D match to TRBD1 (5 bases). In germline, CDR1 is SGHDT, CDR2 YYEEEE. CDR3 length equals 14 residues. Trimming shortened V by 4 bases and J by 2 bases, and 10 bases separated the two germline ends. The CDR3 loop is CASSPAGPGNTIYF. The CDR3 coding sequence is TGTGCCAGCAGCCCAGCAGGGCCTGGAAACACCATATATTTT.

The genes are TRBV30 and TRBJ2-3, with TRBD1 as a possible D gene (6 bases). Deletions cut 5 bases from V and 0 bases from J, with 12 bases between. Germline V CDR1 and CDR2: GTSNPN, SVGIG (reference sequence). The CDR3 is 14 amino acids. The CDR3 loop is CAWDPGASTDTQYF. CDR3 nucleotide sequence: TGTGCCTGGGATCCAGGGGCTAGCACAGATACGCAGTATTTT.

V and J are TRBV4-1 and TRBJ2-1, with TRBD2 as a possible D gene (6 bases). Germline loops: CDR1 MGHRA, CDR2 YSYEKL. Trimming left V 4 bases short and J 8 bases short, with 12 bases between. The CDR3 is made up of 13 amino acids. The chain's CDR3 is CASSLRERDEQFF. CDR3 DNA sequence: TGCGCCAGCAGCCTCCGGGAGAGGGATGAGCAGTTCTTC.

This rearrangement joins TRBV2 to TRBJ2-3, with TRBD2 identical over 10 bases. CDR1 is SNHLY, CDR2 FYNNEI, per germline. V trimming: 7 bases; J trimming: 5 bases; junction bases outside the gene matches: 12. This CDR3 spans 16 amino acids. In DNA form, the CDR3 reads TGTGCCAGCAATACGCAAGCGGGGGGGTTTGGAGATACGCAGTATTTT. It encodes CASNTQAGGFGDTQYF.

The chain couples TRBV6-6 to TRBJ1-2; 7 bases are shared with TRBD1. Unmatched junction bases numbered 9, after V lost 6 bases and J lost 5 bases. Per the germline V gene, CDR1 is MNHNY and CDR2 is SVGAGI (reference sequence). The CDR3 length is 14 residues. CDR3 DNA: TGTGCCAGCAGCTCCAGACAGGGCGTTTATGGCTACACCTTC. Amino acid sequence: CASSSRQGVYGYTF.

The chain combines TRBV7-8 with TRBJ2-2; D unresolved. The germline V gene encodes CDR1 SGHVS and CDR2 FQNEAQ. There are 13 residues in the CDR3. The V gene lost 1 base and the J gene lost 6 bases, with 6 bases spanning the gap. CDR3 amino acids: CASSLGQPGELFF. CDR3 nucleotides: TGTGCCAGCAGCTTAGGGCAGCCCGGGGAGCTGTTTTTT.